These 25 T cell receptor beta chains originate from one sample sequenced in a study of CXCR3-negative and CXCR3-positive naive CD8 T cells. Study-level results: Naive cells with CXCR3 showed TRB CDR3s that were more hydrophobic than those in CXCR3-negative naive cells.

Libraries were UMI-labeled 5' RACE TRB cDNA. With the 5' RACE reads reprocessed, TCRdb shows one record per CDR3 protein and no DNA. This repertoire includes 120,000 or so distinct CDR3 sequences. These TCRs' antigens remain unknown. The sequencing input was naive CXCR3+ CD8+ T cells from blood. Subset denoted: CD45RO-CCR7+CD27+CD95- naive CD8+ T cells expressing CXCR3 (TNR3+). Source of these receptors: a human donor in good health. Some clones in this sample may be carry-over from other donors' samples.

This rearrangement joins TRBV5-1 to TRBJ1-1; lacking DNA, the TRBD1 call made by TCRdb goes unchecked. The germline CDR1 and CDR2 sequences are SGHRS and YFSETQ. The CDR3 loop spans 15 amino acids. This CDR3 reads CASSDSPGLNTEAFF.

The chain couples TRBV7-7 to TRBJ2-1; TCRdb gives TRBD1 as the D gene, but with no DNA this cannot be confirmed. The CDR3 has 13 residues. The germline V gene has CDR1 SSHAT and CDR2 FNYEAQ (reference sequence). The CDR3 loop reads CASSLGQGNEQFF.

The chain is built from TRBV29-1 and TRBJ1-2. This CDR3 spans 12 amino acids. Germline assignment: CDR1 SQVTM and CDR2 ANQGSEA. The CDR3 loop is CSVEDEDIGYTF.

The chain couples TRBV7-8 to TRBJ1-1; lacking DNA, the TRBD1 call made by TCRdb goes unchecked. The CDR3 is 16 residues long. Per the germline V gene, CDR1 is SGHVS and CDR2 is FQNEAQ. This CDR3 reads CASSLVQGVPRGEAFF.

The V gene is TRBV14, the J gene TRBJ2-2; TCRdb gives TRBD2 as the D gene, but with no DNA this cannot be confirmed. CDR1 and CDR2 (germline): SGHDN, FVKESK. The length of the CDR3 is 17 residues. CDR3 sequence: CASSQALGGAITGELFF.

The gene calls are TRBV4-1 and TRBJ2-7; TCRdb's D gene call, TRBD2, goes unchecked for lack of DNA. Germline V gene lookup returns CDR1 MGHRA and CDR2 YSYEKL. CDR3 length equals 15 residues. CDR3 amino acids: CASSQGLAGTFEQYF.

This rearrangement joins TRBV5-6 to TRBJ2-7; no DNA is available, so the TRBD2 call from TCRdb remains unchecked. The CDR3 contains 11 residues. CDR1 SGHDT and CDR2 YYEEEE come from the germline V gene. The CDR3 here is CASSLSGPQYF.

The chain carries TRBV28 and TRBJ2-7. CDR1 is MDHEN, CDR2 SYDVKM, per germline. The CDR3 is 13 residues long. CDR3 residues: CASSSVEDYEQYF.

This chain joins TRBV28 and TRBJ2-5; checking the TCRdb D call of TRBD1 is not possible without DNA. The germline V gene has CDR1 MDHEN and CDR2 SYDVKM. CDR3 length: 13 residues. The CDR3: CASSLRGRETQYF.

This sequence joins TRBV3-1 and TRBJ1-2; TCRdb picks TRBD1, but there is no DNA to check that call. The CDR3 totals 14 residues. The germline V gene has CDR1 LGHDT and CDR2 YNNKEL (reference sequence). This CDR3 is CASSHSTGGDGYTF.

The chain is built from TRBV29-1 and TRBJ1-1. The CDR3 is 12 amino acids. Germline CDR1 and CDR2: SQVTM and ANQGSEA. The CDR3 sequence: CSVEDASPEAFF.

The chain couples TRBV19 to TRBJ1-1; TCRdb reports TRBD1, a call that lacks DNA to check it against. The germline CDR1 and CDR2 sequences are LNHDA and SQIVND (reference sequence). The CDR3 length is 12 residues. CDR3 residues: CASNSPDTEAFF.

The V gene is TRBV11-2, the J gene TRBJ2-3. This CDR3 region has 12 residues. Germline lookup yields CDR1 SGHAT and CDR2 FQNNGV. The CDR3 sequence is CASSYPTDTQYF.

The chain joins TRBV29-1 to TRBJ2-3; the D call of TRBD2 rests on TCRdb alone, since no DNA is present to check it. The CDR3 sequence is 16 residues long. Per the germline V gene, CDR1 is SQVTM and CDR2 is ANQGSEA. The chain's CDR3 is CSVEDRGLAGVDTQYF.

The CDR3 loop reads CASSLVVNTEAFF. The chain is built from TRBV7-9 and TRBJ1-1. The CDR3 contains 13 residues. Germline V gene sequence: CDR1 SEHNR, CDR2 FQNEAQ (reference sequence). Full variable domain (remainder filled in from reference TRBV7-9 and TRBJ1-1): DTGVSQNPRHKITKRGQNVTFRCDPISEHNRLYWYRQTLGQGPEFLTYFQNEAQLEKSRLLSDRFSAERPKGSFSTLEIQRTEQGDSAMYLCASSLVVNTEAFFGQGTRLTVV.

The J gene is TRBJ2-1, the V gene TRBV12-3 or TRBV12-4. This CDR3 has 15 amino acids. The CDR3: CASSFVRGLDNEQFF.

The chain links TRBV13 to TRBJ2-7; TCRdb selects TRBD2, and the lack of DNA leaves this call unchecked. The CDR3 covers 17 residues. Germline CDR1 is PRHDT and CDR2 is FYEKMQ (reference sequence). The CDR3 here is CASSPLLAGGSSYEQYF.

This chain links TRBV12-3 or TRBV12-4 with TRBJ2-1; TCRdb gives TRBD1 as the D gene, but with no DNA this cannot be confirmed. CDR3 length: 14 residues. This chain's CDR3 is CASSGRGTGNEQFF.

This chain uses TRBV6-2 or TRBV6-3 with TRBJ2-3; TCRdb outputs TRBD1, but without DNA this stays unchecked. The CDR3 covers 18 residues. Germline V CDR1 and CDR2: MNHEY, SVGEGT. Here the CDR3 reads CASSYSTQGDESTDTQYF.

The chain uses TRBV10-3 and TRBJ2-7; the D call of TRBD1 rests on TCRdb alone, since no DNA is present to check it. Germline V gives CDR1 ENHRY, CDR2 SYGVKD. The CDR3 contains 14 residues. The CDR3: CAISEEGATYEQYF.

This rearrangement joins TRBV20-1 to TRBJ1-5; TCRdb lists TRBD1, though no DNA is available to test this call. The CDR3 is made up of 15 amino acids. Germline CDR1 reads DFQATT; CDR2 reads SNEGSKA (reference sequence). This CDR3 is CSASLGRDSNQPQHF.

The CDR3 loop reads CASSLGPSGSTDTQYF. The J gene is TRBJ2-3, the V gene TRBV13; checking the TCRdb D call of TRBD2 is not possible without DNA. CDR3 length equals 16 residues. CDR1 and CDR2 (germline): PRHDT, FYEKMQ (reference sequence).

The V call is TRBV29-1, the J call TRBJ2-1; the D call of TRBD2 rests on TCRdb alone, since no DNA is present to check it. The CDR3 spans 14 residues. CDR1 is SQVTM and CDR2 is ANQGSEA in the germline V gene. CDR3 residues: CSVTTSGTYNEQFF.

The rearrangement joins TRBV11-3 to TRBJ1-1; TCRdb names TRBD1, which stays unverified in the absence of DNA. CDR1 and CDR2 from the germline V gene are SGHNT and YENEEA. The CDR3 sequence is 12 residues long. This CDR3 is CAITQVNTEAFF.

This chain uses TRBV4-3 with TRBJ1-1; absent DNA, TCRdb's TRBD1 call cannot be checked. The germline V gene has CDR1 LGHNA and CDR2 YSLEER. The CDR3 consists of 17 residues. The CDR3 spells CASSQEGKGDLYTEAFF.